This T cell receptor beta chain was found in a study of beta chain features in type 1 diabetes. Broader study findings: A moderate, significant TCRB CDR3 shortening appeared in type 1 diabetes across four CD4+ subsets.

The study reverse transcribed the entire isolated RNA, so it sequenced expressed TCRB transcripts. Data came from immunoSEQ multiplex PCR; TCRdb stores just in-frame clones and leaves some out. The data hold about 27,000 clones, with approximately 51% observed a single time. About this clone: Its antigen is still unknown.

The CDR3 sequence is 14 residues long. The germline V and J ends were trimmed by 3 bases and 4 bases, with 9 bases remaining between them. Germline V gene sequence: CDR1 MNHNS, CDR2 SASEGT. The TCR sequence derives from a young woman with type 1 diabetes. Sequenced: Tregs from blood. V is TRBV6-1 and J is TRBJ1-4, with D unresolved. The CDR3 DNA follows: TGTGCCAGCAGTGAGCACGGGGTTAATGAAAAACTGTTTTTT. It yields the protein CASSEHGVNEKLFF.